This TCR beta chain was identified during a study of T-cell memory formation after mild COVID-19. This CDR3 is 14 amino acids long. Trimming stripped 4 bases from V and 2 bases from J, with 11 bases between. Germline V gives CDR1 SEHNR, CDR2 FQNEAQ (reference sequence). From the 5' RACE reads, TCRdb called clonotypes with MiXCR, one entry per CDR3 protein. The table lists a few hundred thousand distinct CDR3 sequences, around 21% of them singletons. The TCR originated in an adult woman who had mild COVID-19 (a few samples of this study predate the infection). Cell type and time point are not known. The sample consisted of PBMCs or a T cell subset sorted from them (not recorded which). The V and J genes are TRBV7-9 and TRBJ1-2, with D maybe TRBD1 (5 bases). The CDR3 reads CASSSRDGNYGYTF. CDR3 bases: TGTGCCAGCAGCTCCCGGGACGGAAACTATGGCTACACCTTC.